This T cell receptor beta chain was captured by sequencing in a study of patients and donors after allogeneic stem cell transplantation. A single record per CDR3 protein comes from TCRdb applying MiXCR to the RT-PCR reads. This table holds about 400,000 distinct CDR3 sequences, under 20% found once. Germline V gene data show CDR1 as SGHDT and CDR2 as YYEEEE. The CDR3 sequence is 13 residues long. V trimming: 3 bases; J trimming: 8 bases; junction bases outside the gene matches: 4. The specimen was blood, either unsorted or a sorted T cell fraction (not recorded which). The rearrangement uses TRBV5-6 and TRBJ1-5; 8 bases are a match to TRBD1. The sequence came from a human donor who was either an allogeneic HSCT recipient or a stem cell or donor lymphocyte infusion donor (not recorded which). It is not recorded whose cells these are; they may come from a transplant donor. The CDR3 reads CASSWTGRKPQHF. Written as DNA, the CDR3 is TGTGCCAGCAGCTGGACAGGGAGGAAGCCCCAGCATTTT.